This TCR beta chain was found in a study of blood T cell repertoires in COVID-19. CDR3 length: 21 amino acids. J was trimmed by 1 base and V by 6 bases; bases with no gene match: 19. CDR1 and CDR2 (germline): MNHEY, SMNVEV (reference sequence). Using immunoSEQ multiplex PCR, the repertoire was profiled, and TCRdb retains in-frame clones only, with some absent. The sample has 84,000 or so clones, roughly 80% seen once. The source is a woman older than 75 with acute or convalescent COVID-19. The sequenced material came from peripheral blood. This chain links TRBV27 with TRBJ2-6, with 9 bases lining up with TRBD1. This CDR3 reads CASSLTGRDRALLSGANVLTF. The CDR3 region has the DNA TGTGCCAGCAGCCTAACGGGAAGGGACAGGGCTTTGTTATCTGGGGCCAACGTCCTGACTTTC.